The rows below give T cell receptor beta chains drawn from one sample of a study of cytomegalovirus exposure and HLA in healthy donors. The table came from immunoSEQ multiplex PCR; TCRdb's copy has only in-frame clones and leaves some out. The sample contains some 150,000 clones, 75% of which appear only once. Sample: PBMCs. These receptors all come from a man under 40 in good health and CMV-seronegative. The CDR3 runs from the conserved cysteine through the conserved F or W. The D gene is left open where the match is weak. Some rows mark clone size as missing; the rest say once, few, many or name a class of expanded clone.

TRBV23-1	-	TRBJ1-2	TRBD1	CASSQSDRVNYGYTF
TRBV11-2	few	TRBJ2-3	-	CASTGQGTDTQYF
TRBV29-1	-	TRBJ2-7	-	CSIRQSYEQYF
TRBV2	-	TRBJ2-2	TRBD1	CASTRDRDTGELFF
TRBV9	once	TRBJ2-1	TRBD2	CASSVGSGRAYEQFF
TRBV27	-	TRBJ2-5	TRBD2	CASSPGTSERFETQYF
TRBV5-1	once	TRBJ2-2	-	CASSLDRRANTGELFF
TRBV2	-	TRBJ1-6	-	CASSVVRSPLHF
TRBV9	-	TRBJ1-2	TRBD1	CASSVAGQGNYGYTF
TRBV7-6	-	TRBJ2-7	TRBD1	CASSLGQESSYEQYF
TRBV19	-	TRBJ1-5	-	CASSIAQNSNQPQHF
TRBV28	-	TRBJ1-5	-	CASGTQVSQPQHF
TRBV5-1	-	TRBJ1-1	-	CASSSLTGFATEAFF
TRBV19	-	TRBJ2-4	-	CASTGLLAKNIQYF
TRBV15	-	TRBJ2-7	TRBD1	CATSRDLGQYEQYF
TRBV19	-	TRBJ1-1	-	CASSISREAFF
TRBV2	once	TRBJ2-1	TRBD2	CASSDSTSGGPRPFF
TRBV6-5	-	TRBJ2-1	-	CASSPSDEQFF
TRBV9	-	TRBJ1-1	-	CASSSQGGGGTEAFF
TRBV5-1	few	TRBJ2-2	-	CASSGGTETGELFF
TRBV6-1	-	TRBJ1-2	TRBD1	CASAAWDRGNYGYTF
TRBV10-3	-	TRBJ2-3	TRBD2	CAISLTSSSADTQYF
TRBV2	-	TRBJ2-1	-	CASSVRNEQFF
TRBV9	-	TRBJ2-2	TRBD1	CASSVAPGQENTGELFF